This TCR beta chain came from a study of vaccination and CD4 T cells after COVID-19. Study-wide context: Post-vaccine sampling followed dose two by a median roughly 65 days (range 14 to 241). A CEFX pool, an HIV-1 Nef pool, or else no peptide went into the control cultures. Study results and limitations: Convalescent patients had a median roughly 86% of reactive clones appearing only post-vaccination. Convalescent patient numbers were relatively low, with no early post-infection timepoints.

Turning to this clonotype: The antigen remains undetermined.

Sample treatment: 10-day PBMC culture with coronavirus spike peptide pools or control peptides (ViraFEST assay). The CDR3 is 15 amino acids. Germline lookup yields CDR1 MDHEN and CDR2 SYDVKM. The germline V and J ends were trimmed by 6 bases and 1 base, with 13 bases remaining between them. Cultured CD4+ T cells had their DNA profiled by the Oncomine TCR Beta short-read assay. TCRdb re-analysed the PCR reads in MiXCR, keeping a single row per CDR3 protein. Seen here are around 14,000 distinct CDR3 sequences, about half observed once, and the top ten hold around 12%. Sequences were obtained from CD4+ T cells from blood, cultured in vitro. The chain joins TRBV28 to TRBJ1-5; D is undetermined. The receptor was derived from a human donor who had recovered from COVID-19. The CDR3 nucleotides read TGTGCCAGCAGCCGACTGACTTCAAGCAATCAGCCCCAGCATTTT. Protein product: CASSRLTSSNQPQHF. The variable domain in full, with the rest retrieved from reference TRBV28 and TRBJ1-5, is DVKVTQSSRYLVKRTGEKVFLECVQDMDHENMFWYRQDPGLGLRLIYFSYDVKMKEKGDIPEGYSVSREKKERFSLILESASTNQTSMYLCASSRLTSSNQPQHFGDGTRLSIL.